Below are 8 T cell receptor beta chains sequenced from a single sample in a study of T cell responses to AZD1222 COVID-19 vaccine. The repertoire was sequenced with immunoSEQ multiplex PCR; TCRdb's copy has only in-frame clones and lacks some. The top ten clones hold 1.3% of a sample with roughly 150,000 clones, approximately 90% of them seen once. This specimen was peripheral blood, taken on day 0 of AZD1222 vaccination. The receptors shown here come from an adult in good health.

The rearrangement joins TRBV28 to TRBJ1-3; TRBD1 might be the D (5 bases). The germline CDR1 and CDR2 sequences are MDHEN and SYDVKM. The CDR3 totals 14 residues. The V end was cut by 5 bases, the J end by 2 bases, with 10 bases between. In DNA, the CDR3 is TGTGCCAGCAGTCCCGGGACTGCTGGAAACACCATATATTTT. This encodes CASSPGTAGNTIYF.

The chain links TRBV10-3 to TRBJ2-7; 8 bases fit TRBD2. Germline values: CDR1 ENHRY, CDR2 SYGVKD. The J segment lost 1 base and the V segment lost 10 bases, leaving 6 bases of the junction unmatched. The CDR3 is 13 amino acids. CDR3 residues: CATRVAGSYEQYF. For the CDR3, the DNA is TGTGCCACCCGGGTAGCGGGGTCCTACGAGCAGTACTTC.

The chain employs TRBV28 and TRBJ1-1; D is possibly TRBD1 (5 bases). CDR1 and CDR2 (germline): MDHEN, SYDVKM. V lost 4 bases and J 5 bases, leaving 11 bases between the germline ends. The CDR3 totals 13 residues. The CDR3 region is CASSWGGATEAFF. The CDR3, as DNA: TGTGCCAGCAGTTGGGGGGGAGCAACTGAAGCTTTCTTT.

Notes on this clone: Other nucleotide sequences from this sample produce the same CDR3. This rearrangement joins TRBV30 to TRBJ1-5; 7 bases match TRBD1. Trimming removed 3 bases from V and 4 bases from J; junction bases left unmatched: 3. Germline V CDR1 and CDR2: GTSNPN, SVGIG (reference sequence). The CDR3 runs 13 residues. In nucleotides, the CDR3 is TGTGCCTGGAGCGGACAGGCGAATCAGCCCCAGCATTTT. Amino acid sequence: CAWSGQANQPQHF. The full variable domain, with the rest looked up from reference TRBV30 and TRBJ1-5, is SQTIHQWPATLVQPVGSPLSLECTVEGTSNPNLYWYRQAAGRGLQLLFYSVGIGQISSEVPQNLSASRPQDRQFILSSKKLLLSDSGFYLCAWSGQANQPQHFGDGTRLSIL.

The chain recombines TRBV19 with TRBJ2-1; 12 bases fit TRBD1. Germline CDR1 reads LNHDA; CDR2 reads SQIVND (reference sequence). V was pared by 10 bases and J by 10 bases, with 14 bases of the junction left unmatched. This CDR3 comprises 15 residues. This chain's CDR3 is CATTGWGQGAREQFF. In DNA form, the CDR3 reads TGTGCCACCACCGGGTGGGGACAGGGGGCAAGGGAGCAGTTCTTC. The full variable domain, its missing parts supplied by reference TRBV19 and TRBJ2-1, is DGGITQSPKYLFRKEGQNVTLSCEQNLNHDAMYWYRQDPGQGLRLIYYSQIVNDFQKGDIAEGYSVSREKKESFPLTVTSAQKNPTAFYLCATTGWGQGAREQFFGPGTRLTVL.

The rearrangement uses TRBV5-5 and TRBJ2-7; no reliable D call. Trimming took 2 bases from V and 0 from J, leaving 9 bases between them. Germline values: CDR1 SGHKS, CDR2 YYEKEE (reference sequence). The length of the CDR3 is 14 residues. CDR3 bases: TGTGCCAGCAGCTTAGGAGTCCCCTCCTACGAGCAGTACTTC. Its protein product is CASSLGVPSYEQYF.

The J gene is TRBJ1-4, the V gene TRBV27; weak D call: TRBD1 (5 bases). V was clipped by 3 bases and J by 10 bases, with 15 bases between them. This CDR3 contains 14 residues. CDR1 MNHEY and CDR2 SMNVEV come from the germline V gene (reference sequence). CDR3 loop: CASSFGGVSGKLFF. CDR3 DNA sequence: TGTGCCAGCAGTTTTGGGGGGGTCTCCGGAAAACTGTTTTTT.

The CDR3 DNA sequence: TGTGCCAGCAGCCCCGGAGTTTACACTGAAGCTTTCTTT. Its translation: CASSPGVYTEAFF. The genes are TRBV7-2 and TRBJ1-1; D is undetermined. The CDR3 covers 13 residues. The germline V gene encodes CDR1 SGHTA and CDR2 FQGNSA. Deletions cut 5 bases from V and 3 bases from J, with 10 bases between. The variable domain in full, completed from reference TRBV7-2 and TRBJ1-1, reads GAGVSQSPSNKVTEKGKDVELRCDPISGHTALYWYRQSLGQGLEFLIYFQGNSAPDKSGLPSDRFSAERTGGSVSTLTIQRTQQEDSAVYLCASSPGVYTEAFFGQGTRLTVV.